The 4 T cell receptor beta chains listed next were all sequenced from one sample in a study of T cells in Graves' hyperthyroidism and ophthalmopathy. RNA transcripts served as the template for amplifying TCR beta CDR3 regions. HTBI primers were used for first-round RT-PCR of the TCR CDR3. MiXCR, applied by TCRdb to the multiplex PCR reads, yields one record per CDR3 protein. The profile covers approximately 520,000 distinct CDR3 sequences, with approximately 25% appearing a single time and 10% to 12% taken by the ten largest. Source material: blood. These receptors originate from a woman in her 30s with Graves' ophthalmopathy.

This clonotype was picked up many times. The rearrangement joins TRBV12-5 to TRBJ1-1, with D tentatively TRBD1 (6 bases). The CDR3 has 13 residues. The ends were cut back, 5 bases at V and 4 bases at J, with 11 bases in the middle. CDR1 and CDR2 from the germline V gene are LGHNT and FRNRAP. The CDR3 sequence: CASGLSGATEAFF. The CDR3 DNA reads TGTGCTAGTGGTCTGTCAGGGGCCACTGAAGCTTTCTTT.

The chain has TRBV10-1 and TRBJ2-2; unclear D gene. Germline V lookup: CDR1 WNHNN, CDR2 SYGVQD (reference sequence). V shed 5 bases and J shed 5 bases, with 15 bases lying between them. CDR3 length equals 15 residues. The CDR3 sequence is CASSTRRLPTGELFF. The CDR3 region has the DNA TGCGCCAGCAGTACTCGGCGGCTGCCGACCGGGGAGCTGTTTTTT.

This clonotype was counted many times. V and J are TRBV7-6 and TRBJ2-7, with TRBD1 identical over 8 bases. This CDR3 region has 14 residues. The V gene end was trimmed by 5 bases and the J gene end by 3 bases; junction bases not matched to a gene: 6. Germline CDR1 and CDR2: SGHVS and FNYEAQ. CDR3 protein: CASSEGTGNYEQYF. The CDR3 DNA reads as TGTGCCAGCAGCGAAGGGACAGGAAACTACGAGCAGTACTTC. The variable domain in full, with the rest retrieved from reference TRBV7-6 and TRBJ2-7, is GAGVSQSPRYKVTKRGQDVALRCDPISGHVSLYWYRQALGQGPEFLTYFNYEAQQDKSGLPNDRFSAERPEGSISTLTIQRTEQRDSAMYRCASSEGTGNYEQYFGPGTRLTVT.

J is TRBJ2-1 and V is TRBV29-1; tentatively, D is TRBD1 (6 bases). V was clipped by 4 bases and J by 7 bases, with 17 bases between them. Looked up from germline, CDR1 is SQVTM and CDR2 is ANQGSEA. This CDR3 contains 14 residues. This CDR3 reads CSVVRQGQLNEQFF. DNA for the CDR3: TGCAGCGTTGTACGGCAGGGGCAATTGAATGAGCAGTTCTTC.